This T cell receptor beta chain stems from a study of blood T cell repertoires in COVID-19. Study details: Researchers got acute and convalescent COVID-19 samples from the United States, Italy and Spain.

The authors' processing: Reference gene primer amplification in the assay estimated nucleated cell counts. Clones were read by immunoSEQ multiplex PCR, and TCRdb kept only the in-frame ones, dropping some. The V and J calls and the clone size are those of that table, but D and trimming were determined from the DNA. The repertoire consists of 110,000 or so clones, with around four fifths occurring once and the leading ten covering roughly 8.1%. This CDR3 contains 14 residues. Per the germline V gene, CDR1 is MNHEY and CDR2 is SVGAGI. V was trimmed by 2 bases and J by 5 bases, leaving 12 bases between them.

The sequence came from a woman aged 40 to 50 with acute or convalescent COVID-19. The V and J genes are TRBV6-5 and TRBJ1-2; no definite D call. The material sequenced was peripheral blood. CDR3 sequence: CASSYRAGSYGYTF. In nucleotides, the CDR3 is TGTGCCAGCAGTTACAGAGCGGGCTCGTATGGCTACACCTTC.